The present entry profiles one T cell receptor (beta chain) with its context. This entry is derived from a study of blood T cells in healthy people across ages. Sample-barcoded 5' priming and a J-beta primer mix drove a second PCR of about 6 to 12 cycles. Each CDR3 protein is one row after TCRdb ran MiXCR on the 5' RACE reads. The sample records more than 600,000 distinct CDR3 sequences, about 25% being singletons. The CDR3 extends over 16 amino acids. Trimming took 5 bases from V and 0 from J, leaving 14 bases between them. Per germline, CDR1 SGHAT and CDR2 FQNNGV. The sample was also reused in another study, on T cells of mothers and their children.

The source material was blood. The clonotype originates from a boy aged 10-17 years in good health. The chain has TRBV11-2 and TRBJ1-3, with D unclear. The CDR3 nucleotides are TGTGCCAGCAGCACCAACGGGTTTTCCTCTGGAAACACCATATATTTT. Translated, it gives CASSTNGFSSGNTIYF.